This TCR beta chain was sequenced during a study of T cells in Graves' hyperthyroidism and ophthalmopathy. This CDR3 is 13 amino acids long. CDR1 and CDR2 (germline): DFQATT, SNEGSKA (reference sequence). Unmatched junction bases numbered 6, after V lost 3 bases and J lost 7 bases. For this clonotype: The antigen is not known.

The study, taken as a whole, reports: Classification by a 13 V-J model distinguished ophthalmopathy from stable hyperthyroidism.

Researchers took RNA transcripts and amplified the TCR beta CDR3 regions from them. Researchers ran a first-round RT-PCR on the TCR CDR3 using the HTBI primer set. TCRdb used MiXCR to reprocess the multiplex PCR reads, holding one entry per CDR3 protein. The repertoire holds 300,000 to 400,000 distinct CDR3 sequences, with about 15% as singletons. This TCR was recovered from a woman in her 30s with Graves' hyperthyroidism. The sequenced material came from blood. The chain joins TRBV20-1 to TRBJ2-1; 7 bases agree with TRBD2. CDR3 protein: CSARPSGGNEQFF. For the CDR3, the DNA is TGCAGTGCTAGGCCGTCCGGGGGGAATGAGCAGTTCTTC.